These 20 T cell receptor beta chains share one sample of origin, sequenced in a study of blood T cell repertoires in COVID-19. This table comes from immunoSEQ multiplex PCR, and its TCRdb copy is limited to in-frame clones, with some not included. In the table there are roughly 110,000 clones, 80% to 95% of which are singletons. Sequencing was carried out using peripheral blood. The receptor source for this set is a young woman with acute or convalescent COVID-19.

The chain uses TRBV7-2 and TRBJ2-3, with D tentatively TRBD2 (6 bases). V was pared by 5 bases and J by 2 bases, with 11 bases between. Germline CDR1 and CDR2: SGHTA and FQGNSA. This CDR3 has 14 amino acids. CDR3 sequence: CASSLGTSTDTQYF. The CDR3 region has the DNA TGTGCCAGCAGCCTGGGGACTTCCACAGATACGCAGTATTTT.

The genes are TRBV7-2 and TRBJ1-3; tentative D call: TRBD1 (5 bases). This CDR3 comprises 15 residues. CDR1 and CDR2 (germline): SGHTA, FQGNSA. V lost 0 bases to trimming and J lost 4 bases, with 10 bases between them. CDR3 sequence reads: CASSLAGGAGNTIYF. The CDR3, as DNA: TGTGCCAGCAGCTTAGCGGGTGGGGCCGGAAACACCATATATTTT.

The V gene is TRBV21-1, the J gene TRBJ1-5; the D call TRBD1 from the table was never checked on the DNA. TRBV21-1 is a pseudogene. The CDR3 runs to 19 residues. CDR3 nucleotides: TGTGCCAGCAGCCCGCCGAAGGACAGGAGAGTTGGGAGCAATCAGCCCCAGCATTTT. Translated: CASSPPKDRRVGSNQPQHF.

J is TRBJ1-2 and V is TRBV30; D is ambiguous. CDR1 GTSNPN and CDR2 SVGIG come from the germline V gene (reference sequence). The length of the CDR3 is 12 residues. V dropped 2 bases and J dropped 7 bases, with 11 bases sitting between them. For the CDR3, the DNA is TGTGCCTGGAGTCTGGGTTCGGGTGGCTACACCTTC. Translated: CAWSLGSGGYTF. Together with reference TRBV30 and TRBJ1-2, the CDR3 gives the full variable domain: SQTIHQWPATLVQPVGSPLSLECTVEGTSNPNLYWYRQAAGRGLQLLFYSVGIGQISSEVPQNLSASRPQDRQFILSSKKLLLSDSGFYLCAWSLGSGGYTFGSGTRLTVV.

The CDR3: CASSDSAGGPTDTQYF. CDR3 nucleotides: TGTGCCAGCAGTGACTCCGCGGGAGGGCCCACAGATACGCAGTATTTT. J is TRBJ2-3 and V is TRBV6-4; TRBD2 aligns across 9 bases. Germline CDR1 is MRHNA and CDR2 is SNTAGT. The CDR3 consists of 16 residues. J lost 2 bases, V lost 0 bases, and 3 bases had no gene match.

J is TRBJ1-2 and V is TRBV28; the match to TRBD1 covers 11 bases. The CDR3 sequence is 15 residues long. Germline V gives CDR1 MDHEN, CDR2 SYDVKM. V shed 6 bases and J 6 bases; nucleotides not matched to a gene: 9. The CDR3 spells CASSSYGQGAHGYTF. CDR3 in DNA: TGTGCCAGCAGCTCATATGGACAGGGGGCCCATGGCTACACCTTC.

The chain links TRBV29-1 to TRBJ1-3, with D perhaps TRBD1 (6 bases). Trimming took 4 bases from V and 0 from J, leaving 7 bases between them. The CDR3 spans 13 residues. Germline V gene lookup returns CDR1 SQVTM and CDR2 ANQGSEA. CDR3: CSVGQASGNTIYF. DNA of the CDR3: TGCAGCGTTGGACAGGCCTCTGGAAACACCATATATTTT.

The chain recombines TRBV20-1 with TRBJ2-7; no clear D. The CDR3 runs 15 residues. Germline V lookup: CDR1 DFQATT, CDR2 SNEGSKA (reference sequence). Trimming pared 3 bases from V and 0 bases from J, leaving 15 bases between. This chain's CDR3 is CSASLTGLSSYEQYF. CDR3 sequence (DNA): TGCAGTGCTAGTTTAACCGGTCTGAGCTCCTACGAGCAGTACTTC.

This clone appeared a few times. The rearrangement joins TRBV11-2 to TRBJ1-1; D unresolved. CDR1 SGHAT and CDR2 FQNNGV come from the germline V gene. This CDR3 region has 13 residues. V gave up 5 bases and J gave up 1 base, with 8 bases separating them. DNA of the CDR3: TGTGCCAGCAGCCCCGAGGGGAACACTGAAGCTTTCTTT. Protein product: CASSPEGNTEAFF.

Only one count was recorded for this clone. The chain employs TRBV4-3 and TRBJ2-3, with 7 nucleotides matching TRBD2. The CDR3 contains 14 residues. CDR1 is LGHNA and CDR2 is YSLEER in the germline V gene. V was clipped by 0 bases and J by 5 bases; unmatched bases: 2. CDR3 DNA sequence: TGCGCCAGCAGCCAAGATGCGGGAGTAGATACGCAGTATTTT. This codes for CASSQDAGVDTQYF.

This clone was detected only once. This sequence joins TRBV24-1 and TRBJ2-3, with 9 bases fitting TRBD2. Germline lookup yields CDR1 KGHDR and CDR2 SFDVKD. The CDR3 runs 14 residues. V lost 5 bases to trimming and J lost 3 bases; unmatched junction nucleotides: 2. CDR3 loop: CATSAAGGTDTQYF. The CDR3 DNA reads TGTGCCACCAGTGCCGCGGGGGGGACAGATACGCAGTATTTT.

The chain is built from TRBV24-1 and TRBJ2-7; D is uncertain. The V gene's germline CDR1 is KGHDR and CDR2 SFDVKD. The CDR3 spans 13 residues. Trimming removed 2 bases from V and 2 bases from J, with 6 bases in between. The CDR3 is CATSDSYAYEQYF. CDR3 nucleotide sequence: TGTGCCACCAGTGATTCCTACGCCTACGAGCAGTACTTC.

The chain links TRBV19 to TRBJ2-1; TRBD2 matches at 13 bases. The J segment lost 8 bases and the V segment lost 3 bases, leaving 4 bases of the junction unmatched. In germline, CDR1 is LNHDA, CDR2 SQIVND (reference sequence). This CDR3 region has 15 residues. CDR3 region: CASSMWTSGSDEQFF. The CDR3 nucleotides are TGTGCCAGTAGTATGTGGACTAGCGGGAGTGATGAGCAGTTCTTC.

The J gene is TRBJ2-5, the V gene TRBV13; 9 bases line up with TRBD2. This CDR3 region has 16 residues. The V and J ends lost 1 base and 0 bases, in that order; junction bases with no gene match: 3. The germline gives CDR1 PRHDT, CDR2 FYEKMQ (reference sequence). The CDR3 protein is CASSLVLAGNQETQYF. The CDR3, as DNA: TGTGCCAGCAGCTTAGTGCTAGCGGGAAACCAAGAGACCCAGTACTTC.

CDR3 coding DNA: TGTGCCAGCAGTTTCCTACGAATGACAGGCACAGATACGCAGTATTTT. Translated: CASSFLRMTGTDTQYF. This rearrangement joins TRBV6-5 to TRBJ2-3; D may be TRBD1 (5 bases). The CDR3 contains 16 residues. Trimming removed 4 bases at V and 1 base at J, with 15 bases between. Germline CDR1 is MNHEY and CDR2 is SVGAGI.

The rearrangement uses TRBV6-5 and TRBJ1-1; D unclear. Trimming stripped 5 bases from V and 8 bases from J, with 12 bases between. This CDR3 spans 12 amino acids. Germline assignment: CDR1 MNHEY and CDR2 SVGAGI. The DNA for the CDR3 is TGTGCCAGCAGTCGGGAGTGGGGAGAAGCTTTCTTT. Translating it yields CASSREWGEAFF.

This sequence joins TRBV5-6 and TRBJ2-7; TRBD2 aligns across 12 bases. Germline values: CDR1 SGHDT, CDR2 YYEEEE. This CDR3 spans 13 amino acids. J was trimmed by 12 bases and V by 3 bases; bases with no gene match: 7. The CDR3 protein is CASSSGLAGLSYF. The CDR3 coding sequence is TGTGCCAGCAGCTCCGGACTAGCGGGACTGTCGTACTTC.

This chain connects TRBV12-3 or TRBV12-4 to TRBJ2-7; TRBD1 matches 8 bases. The CDR3 consists of 13 residues. V shed 6 bases and J 1 base; nucleotides not matched to a gene: 2. CDR3 in amino acids: CASRRTGSYEQYF. For the CDR3, the DNA is TGTGCCAGCAGGCGGACAGGGTCCTACGAGCAGTACTTC.

The chain is built from TRBV14 and TRBJ2-3, with D perhaps matching TRBD2 (6 bases). V shed 4 bases and J shed 4 bases, with 12 bases lying between them. Germline V gives CDR1 SGHDN, CDR2 FVKESK. The CDR3 runs to 14 residues. The CDR3 here is CASSRRESPDTQYF. In DNA, the CDR3 is TGTGCCAGCAGCCGACGGGAGTCCCCAGATACGCAGTATTTT.

The J gene is TRBJ1-5, the V gene TRBV1; TRBD1, the table's D call, lacks a check against the DNA. TRBV1 is tagged as a pseudogene. This CDR3 is 15 amino acids long. This chain's CDR3 is CTSSFTGHYLQPQHF. CDR3 nucleotides: TGCACCAGCAGCTTTACGGGACATTACCTTCAGCCCCAGCATTTT.